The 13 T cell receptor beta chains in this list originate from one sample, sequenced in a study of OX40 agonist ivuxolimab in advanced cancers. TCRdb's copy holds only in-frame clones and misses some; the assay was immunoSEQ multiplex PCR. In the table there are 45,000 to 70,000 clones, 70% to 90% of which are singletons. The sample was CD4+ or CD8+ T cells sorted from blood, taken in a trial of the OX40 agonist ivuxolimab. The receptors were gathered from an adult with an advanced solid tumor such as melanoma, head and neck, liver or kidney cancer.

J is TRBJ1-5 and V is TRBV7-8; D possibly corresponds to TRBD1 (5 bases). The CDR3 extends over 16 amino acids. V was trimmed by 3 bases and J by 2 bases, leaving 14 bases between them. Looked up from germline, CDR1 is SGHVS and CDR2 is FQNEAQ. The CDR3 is CASSFEPRVGNQPQHF. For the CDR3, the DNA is TGTGCCAGCAGCTTCGAACCCAGGGTAGGCAATCAGCCCCAGCATTTT.

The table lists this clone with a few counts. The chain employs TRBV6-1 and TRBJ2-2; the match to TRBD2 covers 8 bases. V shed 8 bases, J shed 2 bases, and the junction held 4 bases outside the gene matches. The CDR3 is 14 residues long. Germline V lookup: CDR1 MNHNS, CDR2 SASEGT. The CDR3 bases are TGTGCCAGCCGGGGGGGAGCTAACACCGGGGAGCTGTTTTTT. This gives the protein CASRGGANTGELFF.

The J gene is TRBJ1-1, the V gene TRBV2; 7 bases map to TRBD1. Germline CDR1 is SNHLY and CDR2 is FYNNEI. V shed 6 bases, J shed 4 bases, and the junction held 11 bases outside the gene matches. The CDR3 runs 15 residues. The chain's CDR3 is CASRAQQGPGTEAFF. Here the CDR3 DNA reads TGTGCCAGCAGAGCCCAACAGGGGCCGGGCACTGAAGCTTTCTTT.

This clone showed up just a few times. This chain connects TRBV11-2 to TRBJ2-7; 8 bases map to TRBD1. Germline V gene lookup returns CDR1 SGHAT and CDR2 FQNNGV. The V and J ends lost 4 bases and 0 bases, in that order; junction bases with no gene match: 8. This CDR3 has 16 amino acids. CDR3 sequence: CASSSLTGVISYEQYF. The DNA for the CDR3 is TGTGCCAGCAGCTCGTTGACAGGGGTTATCTCCTACGAGCAGTACTTC.

CDR3 in amino acids: CASSRRTGFNEKLFF. DNA for the CDR3: TGTGCCAGCAGTCGGCGGACAGGCTTTAATGAAAAACTGTTTTTT. The chain combines TRBV6-1 with TRBJ1-4, with TRBD1 identical over 7 bases. Germline CDR1 reads MNHNS; CDR2 reads SASEGT. V trimming: 5 bases; J trimming: 4 bases; junction bases outside the gene matches: 7. The CDR3 runs 15 residues.

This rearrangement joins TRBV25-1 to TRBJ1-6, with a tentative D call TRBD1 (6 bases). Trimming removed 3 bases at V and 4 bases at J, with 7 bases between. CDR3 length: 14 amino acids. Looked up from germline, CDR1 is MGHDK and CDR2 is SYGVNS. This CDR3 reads CASSEGHYNSPLHF. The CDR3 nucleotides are TGTGCCAGCAGTGAGGGACATTATAATTCACCCCTCCACTTT.

CDR3 sequence (DNA): TGTGCCAGCTCCTCGGGGGAGGACGAGCAGTACTTC. Translation gives CASSSGEDEQYF. The rearrangement joins TRBV18 to TRBJ2-7, with a tentative D call TRBD2 (6 bases). The CDR3 contains 12 residues. V lost 6 bases and J lost 5, with 11 bases in between. Germline CDR1 KGHSH, CDR2 LQKENI.

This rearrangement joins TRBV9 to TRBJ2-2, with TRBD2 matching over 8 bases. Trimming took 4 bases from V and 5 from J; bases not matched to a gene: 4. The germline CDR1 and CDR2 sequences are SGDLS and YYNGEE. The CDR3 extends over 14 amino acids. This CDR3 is CASSPGGVTGELFF. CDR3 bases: TGTGCCAGCAGCCCCGGGGGGGTAACCGGGGAGCTGTTTTTT.

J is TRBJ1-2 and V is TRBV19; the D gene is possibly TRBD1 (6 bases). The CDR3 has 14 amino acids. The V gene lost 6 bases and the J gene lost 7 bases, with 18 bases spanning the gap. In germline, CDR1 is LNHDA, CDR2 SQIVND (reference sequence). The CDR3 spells CASSNRVLLFGYTF. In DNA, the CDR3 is TGTGCCAGTAGCAACAGGGTGTTGCTCTTTGGCTACACCTTC. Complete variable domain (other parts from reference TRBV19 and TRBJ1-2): DGGITQSPKYLFRKEGQNVTLSCEQNLNHDAMYWYRQDPGQGLRLIYYSQIVNDFQKGDIAEGYSVSREKKESFPLTVTSAQKNPTAFYLCASSNRVLLFGYTFGSGTRLTVV.

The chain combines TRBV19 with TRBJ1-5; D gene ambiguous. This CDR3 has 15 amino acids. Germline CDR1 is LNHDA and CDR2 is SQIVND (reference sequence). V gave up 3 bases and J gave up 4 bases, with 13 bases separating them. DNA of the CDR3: TGTGCCAGTAGTATTTCGGCCACCAGAAATCAGCCCCAGCATTTT. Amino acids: CASSISATRNQPQHF.

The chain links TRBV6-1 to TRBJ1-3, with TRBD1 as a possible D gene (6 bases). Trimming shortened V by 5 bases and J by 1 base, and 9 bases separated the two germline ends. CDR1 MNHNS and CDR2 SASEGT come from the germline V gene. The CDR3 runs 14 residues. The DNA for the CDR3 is TGTGCCAGCAGTAACAGGGTGTCTGGAAACACCATATATTTT. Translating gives CASSNRVSGNTIYF.

The CDR3 here is CARQSRANSNQPQHF. The CDR3 nucleotides read TGTGCCAGGCAGTCCCGGGCGAATAGCAATCAGCCCCAGCATTTT. V and J are TRBV7-6 and TRBJ1-5, with no clear D. The CDR3 has 15 residues. Trimming took off 9 bases at V and 0 bases at J, with 15 bases between the two ends. The germline CDR1 and CDR2 sequences are SGHVS and FNYEAQ.

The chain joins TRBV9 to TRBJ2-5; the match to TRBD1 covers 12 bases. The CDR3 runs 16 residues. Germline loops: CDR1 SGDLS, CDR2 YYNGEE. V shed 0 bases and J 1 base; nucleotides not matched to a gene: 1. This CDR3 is CASSVGDRGLQETQYF. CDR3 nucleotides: TGTGCCAGCAGCGTAGGGGACAGGGGGCTCCAAGAGACCCAGTACTTC.